Presented here are 15 T cell receptor beta chains from one specimen sequenced in a study of PD-1 blockade in mismatch repair-deficient tumors. The method was immunoSEQ multiplex PCR; TCRdb's version includes in-frame clones alone and lacks a portion of them. This table has 35,000 to 40,000 clones, about 76% appearing once. Sample: peripheral blood, taken 4 weeks after starting pembrolizumab. These receptors all stem from an adult with mismatch repair-deficient cancer.

J is TRBJ2-2 and V is TRBV6-6; 11 bases are a match to TRBD1. J gave up 6 bases and V 6 bases, and 3 bases lay outside the gene matches. The germline CDR1 and CDR2 sequences are MNHNY and SVGAGI (reference sequence). This CDR3 has 14 amino acids. The CDR3 nucleotides are TGTGCCAGCAGCCCGGGACAGGGGGCCGGGGAGCTGTTTTTT. The encoded protein is CASSPGQGAGELFF.

This clone was detected once. J is TRBJ1-2 and V is TRBV5-1; 12 nucleotides agree with TRBD1. CDR3 length equals 14 residues. CDR1 and CDR2 from the germline V gene are SGHRS and YFSETQ. Trimming cost V 4 bases and J 5 bases; bases outside gene matches: 3. The CDR3 sequence is CASSPGQGAYGYTF. In DNA, the CDR3 is TGCGCCAGCAGCCCGGGACAGGGGGCGTATGGCTACACCTTC.

The rearrangement joins TRBV19 to TRBJ1-5; no clear D. The germline CDR1 and CDR2 sequences are LNHDA and SQIVND (reference sequence). CDR3 length: 13 amino acids. V lost 5 bases and J lost 1, with 6 bases in between. The CDR3 DNA sequence: TGTGCCAGTAGTCAACAGAGCAATCAGCCCCAGCATTTT. Translation: CASSQQSNQPQHF.

The V and J genes are TRBV6-5 and TRBJ2-7, with 7 bases that match TRBD1. Germline-derived CDR1 and CDR2 are MNHEY and SVGAGI. The junction had 2 bases not matched to a gene; V was cut back by 6 bases and J by 0 bases. CDR3 size: 13 residues. The CDR3 reads CASRRTGSYEQYF. CDR3 in DNA: TGTGCCAGCAGACGGACAGGCTCCTACGAGCAGTACTTC.

The J gene is TRBJ1-2, the V gene TRBV29-1; perhaps TRBD1 as D (5 bases). Germline CDR1 reads SQVTM; CDR2 reads ANQGSEA. V lost 3 bases to trimming and J lost 6 bases, with 14 bases between them. CDR3 length equals 13 residues. The CDR3 sequence is CSVEVGTIHGYTF. The CDR3, as DNA: TGCAGCGTTGAGGTGGGGACTATTCATGGCTACACCTTC. The whole variable domain, remainder taken from reference TRBV29-1 and TRBJ1-2, is SAVISQKPSRDICQRGTSLTIQCQVDSQVTMMFWYRQQPGQSLTLIATANQGSEATYESGFVIDKFPISRPNLTFSTLTVSNMSPEDSSIYLCSVEVGTIHGYTFGSGTRLTVV.

This clone was observed a few times. This chain joins TRBV5-1 and TRBJ1-2, with 7 bases aligning to TRBD1. The CDR3 length is 16 residues. CDR1 and CDR2 (germline): SGHRS, YFSETQ. J was trimmed by 6 bases and V by 1 base; bases with no gene match: 12. The CDR3 is CASSLIEGQVRDGYTF. CDR3 DNA sequence: TGCGCCAGCAGCTTGATTGAAGGACAGGTGAGGGATGGCTACACCTTC.

The chain links TRBV19 to TRBJ2-6; weak D call: TRBD2 (7 bases). Trimming pared 7 bases from V and 2 bases from J, leaving 24 bases between. This CDR3 region has 19 residues. The germline V gene has CDR1 LNHDA and CDR2 SQIVND (reference sequence). The CDR3 coding sequence is TGTGCCAGTAACCCCTGGGGGGGCGGGGAGGTGGCTGGGGCCAACGTCCTGACTTTC. Translating it yields CASNPWGGGEVAGANVLTF.

The chain carries TRBV2 and TRBJ2-2, with D possibly matching TRBD2 (6 bases). Germline loops: CDR1 SNHLY, CDR2 FYNNEI. The V gene lost 6 bases and the J gene lost 4 bases, with 15 bases spanning the gap. The CDR3 spans 15 residues. The CDR3 here is CASSNRLVTTGELFF. CDR3 nucleotide sequence: TGTGCCAGCAGCAATAGACTAGTAACCACCGGGGAGCTGTTTTTT. The variable domain in full, with the rest retrieved from reference TRBV2 and TRBJ2-2, is EPEVTQTPSHQVTQMGQEVILRCVPISNHLYFYWYRQILGQKVEFLVSFYNNEISEKSEIFDDQFSVERPDGSNFTLKIRSTKLEDSAMYFCASSNRLVTTGELFFGEGSRLTVL.

This chain uses TRBV18 with TRBJ2-7; D might be TRBD1 or TRBD2, each matching 6 bases. The CDR3 loop spans 14 amino acids. Per the germline V gene, CDR1 is KGHSH and CDR2 is LQKENI. V was trimmed by 6 bases and J by 3 bases, leaving 15 bases between them. The CDR3 DNA sequence: TGTGCCAGCTCCCGGGACATGGAGGGCTACGAGCAGTACTTC. Translation gives CASSRDMEGYEQYF. The full variable domain, in which reference TRBV18 and TRBJ2-7 provide the parts outside the CDR3, is NAGVMQNPRHLVRRRGQEARLRCSPMKGHSHVYWYRQLPEEGLKFMVYLQKENIIDESGMPKERFSAEFPKEGPSILRIQQVVRGDSAAYFCASSRDMEGYEQYFGPGTRLTVT.

The V and J genes are TRBV6-1 and TRBJ1-2; 7 nucleotides line up with TRBD1. V shed 2 bases, J shed 3 bases, and the junction held 0 bases outside the gene matches. The CDR3 contains 13 residues. In germline, CDR1 is MNHNS, CDR2 SASEGT. CDR3 region: CASSERGHYGYTF. Written as DNA, the CDR3 is TGTGCCAGCAGTGAAAGGGGGCACTATGGCTACACCTTC.

V and J are TRBV29-1 and TRBJ2-3; D gene ambiguous. The CDR3 extends over 13 amino acids. Germline loops: CDR1 SQVTM, CDR2 ANQGSEA. Trimming stripped 3 bases from V and 2 bases from J, with 9 bases between. CDR3 residues: CSVDQGYTDTQYF. CDR3 nucleotides: TGCAGCGTTGATCAAGGATACACAGATACGCAGTATTTT.

V is TRBV30 and J is TRBJ2-5; D not resolved. The germline CDR1 and CDR2 sequences are GTSNPN and SVGIG (reference sequence). The CDR3 loop spans 13 amino acids. V was cut by 0 bases and J by 1 base, with 6 bases left in between. The CDR3 nucleotides read TGTGCCTGGAGTGTAGGGTTCCAAGAGACCCAGTACTTC. Translating gives CAWSVGFQETQYF.

The chain employs TRBV7-9 and TRBJ2-2; no definite D call. V lost 7 bases and J 1 base, leaving 10 bases between the germline ends. CDR1 is SEHNR, CDR2 FQNEAQ, per germline (reference sequence). The CDR3 length is 14 residues. The CDR3 bases are TGTGCCAGCATCGAAAGCAGGAACACCGGGGAGCTGTTTTTT. This sequence encodes CASIESRNTGELFF.

This sequence joins TRBV5-6 and TRBJ2-7; D possibly matches TRBD1 or TRBD2 (5 bases each). Per germline, CDR1 SGHDT and CDR2 YYEEEE. V lost 0 bases and J 2 bases, leaving 9 bases between the germline ends. The CDR3 spans 14 residues. Here the CDR3 reads CASSLGTGPYEQYF. In DNA, the CDR3 is TGTGCCAGCAGCTTGGGGACGGGGCCCTACGAGCAGTACTTC.

This rearrangement joins TRBV18 to TRBJ2-7; D may correspond to TRBD1 or TRBD2 (5 bases each). The CDR3 loop spans 16 amino acids. The germline V and J ends were trimmed by 3 bases and 6 bases, with 21 bases remaining between them. The germline V gene has CDR1 KGHSH and CDR2 LQKENI. As DNA, the CDR3 is TGTGCCAGCTCACCTCCCGAATCGGGACCGCTGGGCGAGCAGTACTTC. Translation gives CASSPPESGPLGEQYF.